This T cell receptor beta chain originates from a study of cytomegalovirus exposure and HLA in healthy donors. CDR1 is SGHNT, CDR2 YENEEA, per germline. The V and J ends lost 6 bases and 4 bases, in that order; junction bases with no gene match: 10. The CDR3 loop spans 16 amino acids. The PCR had 60 Vbeta and 13 Jbeta primers. The repertoire was sequenced with immunoSEQ multiplex PCR; TCRdb's copy has only in-frame clones and lacks some. Of over 250,000 clones listed, roughly two thirds are singletons. This clone was recorded a few times. The TCR originated in a female donor in good health and CMV-seronegative. The rearrangement joins TRBV11-3 to TRBJ2-2, with 8 bases fitting TRBD2. Sample: PBMCs. CDR3 residues: CASRISRAGGTGELFF. The DNA for the CDR3 is TGTGCCAGCAGGATATCCAGGGCGGGAGGCACCGGGGAGCTGTTTTTT.